This T cell receptor (beta chain) was sequenced for a study of cytomegalovirus exposure and HLA in healthy donors. Looked up from germline, CDR1 is MNHNY and CDR2 is SVGAGI (reference sequence). J lost 5 bases, V lost 2 bases, and 3 bases had no gene match. This CDR3 has 14 amino acids. The PCR contained 60 Vbeta and 13 Jbeta primers. This table comes from immunoSEQ multiplex PCR, and its TCRdb copy is limited to in-frame clones, with some not included. This table holds fewer than 200,000 clones, around 64% found once. The V gene is TRBV6-6, the J gene TRBJ2-1; TRBD2 matches at 7 bases. This TCR was sampled from a young woman in good health and CMV-seronegative. Sequenced sample: PBMCs. The CDR3 DNA reads TGTGCCAGCAGTTACAGCGGGACGGACAATGAGCAGTTCTTC. Translating it yields CASSYSGTDNEQFF.